These T cell receptor beta chains were read from a single sample in a study of T cells after posttransplantation cyclophosphamide. Generated by immunoSEQ multiplex PCR, the TCRdb table keeps only in-frame clones and is missing some. The profile covers around 26,000 clones, none occurring a single time. Sequencing was done on a sample of PBMCs. The receptors here all came from a woman in her forties or fifties in good health, CMV-negative, and a related stem cell transplant donor. CDR3s include the opening cysteine and the closing phenylalanine or tryptophan.

J,V,CDR3
TRBJ1-2,TRBV27,CASSLQGGYGYTF
TRBJ2-7,TRBV29-1,CSVEVPDRAYEQYF
TRBJ1-6,TRBV2,CAPRKERNSPLHF
TRBJ2-7,TRBV27,CASSLSPTDPALAINVYEQYF
TRBJ1-2,TRBV11-2,CASRVNHRGLDYGYTF
TRBJ2-3,TRBV7-9,CASSSKDRPLDTQYF
TRBJ2-3,TRBV4-2,CASSQEKRGGTDTQYF
TRBJ1-1,TRBV29-1,CSVTGGDTEAFF
TRBJ2-6,TRBV6-4,CASSGENLPGANVLTF
TRBJ2-7,TRBV19,CASSERDLAGGYEQYF
TRBJ2-1,TRBV12-5,CASGFILTDYNEQFF
TRBJ1-3,TRBV5-1,CASSSGQNGNTIYF
TRBJ2-2,TRBV15,CATSRGGGSTGELFF
TRBJ2-3,TRBV19,CASSPRQGAGTDTQYF
TRBJ2-7,TRBV28,CASTSGTLGSYEQYF
TRBJ2-1,TRBV6-5,CASTFVHEQFF
TRBJ1-6,TRBV5-6,CASSYRTGGDSPLHF
TRBJ1-5,TRBV6-1,CASSGTGRFQPQHF
TRBJ1-2,TRBV2,CASKMRDGYTF
TRBJ2-1,TRBV6-5,CASSYLAGGLNEQFF
TRBJ2-1,TRBV10-1,CASRISGRAPLFF
TRBJ1-5,TRBV7-8,CASSFRTGNNQPQHF
TRBJ1-4,TRBV5-1,CASSLGRDRAGKLFF
TRBJ2-2,TRBV9,CASSVVGGGLTGELFF
TRBJ1-1,TRBV27,CASSPGTSVNTEAFF
TRBJ1-1,TRBV2,CASNAGVREAFF
TRBJ1-1,TRBV19,CATGGRGAFF
TRBJ2-7,TRBV5-4,CASSLSGLAGISYEQYF
TRBJ2-5,TRBV19,CASNTGGGETQYF
TRBJ2-4,TRBV5-1,CASSLSQRDGIQYF
TRBJ2-1,TRBV5-6,CASSPQQGRDEQFF
TRBJ1-5,TRBV4-2,CASSQAFDGGRQPQHF
TRBJ2-2,TRBV11-3,CASSVTGTGTGELFF
TRBJ1-2,TRBV5-1,CASSSPGTLNGYTF
TRBJ2-7,TRBV2,CATSRDRGYEQYF
TRBJ2-7,TRBV28,CASRGGSSYEQYF
TRBJ2-1,TRBV5-4,CASSLEGGGVSYNEQFF
TRBJ2-1,TRBV6-6,CASSRTRSENEQFF
TRBJ2-1,TRBV5-1,CASSGDGGGIYNEQFF
TRBJ1-3,TRBV6-1,CASSEPDTGLGNTIYF
TRBJ1-1,TRBV7-3,CASSSQMNTEAFF
TRBJ1-2,TRBV5-1,CASSPGQGSYGYTF
TRBJ2-3,TRBV4-3,CASSQDHKVAGTTDTQYF
TRBJ2-1,TRBV5-1,CASSISSYNEQFF
TRBJ2-7,TRBV7-9,CASSHNRGRTSYEQYF
TRBJ1-4,TRBV5-5,CASSLAQGAREKLFF
TRBJ2-2,TRBV10-1,CASSEGGGPLAELVVNTGELFF
TRBJ2-7,TRBV27,CASRGGIYEQYF
TRBJ1-2,TRBV19,CASKYQGGYGYTF
TRBJ1-4,TRBV7-4,CASSSLEQKSIGGGEKLFF
TRBJ1-5,TRBV19,CASRDRQNQPQHF